Listed here is a single TCR beta chain. Profiling relied on immunoSEQ multiplex PCR, and the TCRdb table lists in-frame clones only, not all of them. The sample totals 20,000 to 25,000 clones. Prevalent HPV16 infections were excluded; only incident single HPV16 infections included. This entry is derived from a study of T cells in women clearing cervical HPV infection. Sequenced input: blood buffy coat. The clonotype comes from a woman between 18 and 69 years old with a cervical HPV16 infection that either progressed to CIN3+ or cleared (not recorded which).

The CDR3 bases that were read are TGCAGTGCTAGAGTCGGGACAGCTTATTATGGC. Protein product: CSARVGTAYYG. The CDR3, in full, reads CSARVGTAYYGYTF. The chain carries TRBV20-1 and TRBJ1-2, with 7 bases aligning to TRBD1. The read terminates 3 residues ahead of where the CDR3 ends, so the germline J gene completes it. Germline assignment: CDR1 DFQATT and CDR2 SNEGSKA (reference sequence). The CDR3 covers 14 residues. Trimming at V came to 1 base and at J to 5 bases, leaving 7 bases not matched to a gene.